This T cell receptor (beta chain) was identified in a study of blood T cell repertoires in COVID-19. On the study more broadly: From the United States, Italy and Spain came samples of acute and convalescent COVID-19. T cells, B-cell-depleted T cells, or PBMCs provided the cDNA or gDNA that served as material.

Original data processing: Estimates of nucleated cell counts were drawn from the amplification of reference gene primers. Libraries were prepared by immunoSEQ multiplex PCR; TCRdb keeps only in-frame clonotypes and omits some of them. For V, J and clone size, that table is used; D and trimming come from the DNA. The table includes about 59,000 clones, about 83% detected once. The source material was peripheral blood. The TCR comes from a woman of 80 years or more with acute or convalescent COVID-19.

CDR3 sequence: CASSQGTGSINEQFF. Here the CDR3 DNA reads TGTGCCAGCAGTCAAGGCACAGGGTCGATCAATGAGCAGTTCTTC. The V and J genes are TRBV7-9 and TRBJ2-1, with D perhaps TRBD1 (6 bases). V lost 6 bases and J 6 bases, leaving 18 bases between the germline ends. Germline V gene sequence: CDR1 SEHNR, CDR2 FQNEAQ (reference sequence). The CDR3 runs to 15 residues. Filled out from reference TRBV7-9 and TRBJ2-1, the complete variable domain reads DTGVSQNPRHKITKRGQNVTFRCDPISEHNRLYWYRQTLGQGPEFLTYFQNEAQLEKSRLLSDRFSAERPKGSFSTLEIQRTEQGDSAMYLCASSQGTGSINEQFFGPGTRLTVL.